These 30 T cell receptor beta chains came from one sample sequenced in a study of shared clonotypes between healthy human individuals. Here immunoSEQ multiplex PCR was the method, and the copy in TCRdb shows in-frame clones only, minus some. The data show some 2,000,000 clones, with 95% seen just once and 0.1% to 0.15% held by the top ten. Input material: naive CD4+ T cells sorted from blood. Documented subset: CD45RA+ positively selected. These receptors originate from a man younger than 35 in good health.

The chain links TRBV7-2 to TRBJ2-7; no clear D. Germline V CDR1 and CDR2: SGHTA, FQGNSA. CDR3 length: 15 residues. V dropped 1 base and J dropped 0 bases, with 10 bases sitting between them. The CDR3 bases are TGTGCCAGCAGCTTAGTGGTCAGGAGCTCCTACGAGCAGTACTTC. Residues: CASSLVVRSSYEQYF. Filled out from reference TRBV7-2 and TRBJ2-7, the complete variable domain reads GAGVSQSPSNKVTEKGKDVELRCDPISGHTALYWYRQSLGQGLEFLIYFQGNSAPDKSGLPSDRFSAERTGGSVSTLTIQRTQQEDSAVYLCASSLVVRSSYEQYFGPGTRLTVT.

A word on this clone: Other DNA variants within this sample encode the same CDR3. The CDR3 DNA sequence: TGCGCCAGCAGCCAAGAGCGGAGCAATCAGCCCCAGCATTTT. Its protein product is CASSQERSNQPQHF. The chain combines TRBV4-3 with TRBJ1-5; no definite D call. The CDR3 loop spans 14 amino acids. Germline CDR1 is LGHNA and CDR2 is YSLEER. V lost 0 bases, J lost 1 base, and 4 bases lay in between.

The chain has TRBV7-2 and TRBJ1-2; possible D gene TRBD1, 5 bases. CDR1 is SGHTA and CDR2 is FQGNSA in the germline V gene. Deletions cut 1 base from V and 4 bases from J, with 10 bases between. The CDR3 length is 14 residues. Here the CDR3 reads CASSLDLGTYGYTF. In DNA form, the CDR3 reads TGTGCCAGCAGCTTAGATCTCGGGACCTATGGCTACACCTTC.

This rearrangement joins TRBV29-1 to TRBJ1-4, with D perhaps matching TRBD1 (6 bases). Germline V gene sequence: CDR1 SQVTM, CDR2 ANQGSEA. The V end was cut by 4 bases, the J end by 5 bases, with 11 bases between. This CDR3 is built from 13 residues. CDR3 sequence: CSVGQVVNEKLFF. CDR3 coding DNA: TGCAGCGTTGGACAGGTGGTAAATGAAAAACTGTTTTTT.

J is TRBJ1-5 and V is TRBV5-4; no reliable D call. V was pared by 0 bases and J by 6 bases, with 13 bases between. Germline CDR1 reads SGHNT; CDR2 reads YYREEE (reference sequence). This CDR3 has 15 amino acids. CDR3 bases: TGTGCCAGCAGCTTGGAGGAGGCACTAGGTCAGCCCCAGCATTTT. Protein sequence: CASSLEEALGQPQHF. The complete variable domain, with remaining parts taken from reference TRBV5-4 and TRBJ1-5, reads ETGVTQSPTHLIKTRGQQVTLRCSSQSGHNTVSWYQQALGQGPQFIFQYYREEENGRGNFPPRFSGLQFPNYSSELNVNALELDDSALYLCASSLEEALGQPQHFGDGTRLSIL.

This clone was picked up one time. The rearrangement joins TRBV19 to TRBJ1-1; D remains ambiguous. CDR3 size: 12 residues. The V end was cut by 6 bases, the J end by 3 bases, with 8 bases between. Germline values: CDR1 LNHDA, CDR2 SQIVND (reference sequence). The CDR3 sequence is CASRRRDTEAFF. The CDR3 coding sequence is TGTGCCAGTAGGCGGAGGGACACTGAAGCTTTCTTT.

This clone was seen a handful of times. The chain has TRBV30 and TRBJ1-5; no definite D call. V gave up 4 bases and J gave up 0 bases, with 4 bases separating them. Germline assignment: CDR1 GTSNPN and CDR2 SVGIG (reference sequence). The CDR3 sequence is 12 residues long. The CDR3 here is CAWTNSNQPQHF. In nucleotides, the CDR3 is TGTGCCTGGACCAATAGCAATCAGCCCCAGCATTTT.

The sample holds one count of this clone. The genes are TRBV6-1 and TRBJ2-3; unclear D gene. Germline V CDR1 and CDR2: MNHNS, SASEGT. The germline V and J ends were trimmed by 8 bases and 6 bases, with 12 bases remaining between them. The CDR3 totals 12 residues. Here the CDR3 reads CASGKATDTQYF. In DNA form, the CDR3 reads TGTGCCAGCGGGAAGGCCACGGATACGCAGTATTTT.

The V gene is TRBV4-1, the J gene TRBJ2-1; 12 nucleotides match TRBD2. V was pared by 2 bases and J by 7 bases, with 6 bases of the junction left unmatched. The CDR3 runs 16 residues. Germline-derived CDR1 and CDR2 are MGHRA and YSYEKL. CDR3 residues: CASSQPTSGRGNEQFF. Written as DNA, the CDR3 is TGCGCCAGCAGCCAACCGACTAGCGGGAGAGGGAATGAGCAGTTCTTC.

The chain is built from TRBV28 and TRBJ1-3, with 7 positions matching TRBD1. This CDR3 is 17 amino acids long. CDR1 and CDR2 from the germline V gene are MDHEN and SYDVKM. With V trimmed by 4 bases and J by 0 bases, 9 bases remained unmatched. CDR3 sequence: CASSSSDRRHSGNTIYF. The CDR3 DNA reads as TGTGCCAGCAGTTCCTCGGACAGGAGACACTCTGGAAACACCATATATTTT.

In this sample, this clone turned up once. The chain links TRBV28 to TRBJ1-6; D is uncertain. V lost 5 bases to trimming and J lost 11 bases, with 10 bases between them. The CDR3 is made up of 12 amino acids. From germline, CDR1 is MDHEN and CDR2 SYDVKM. The CDR3 DNA reads as TGTGCCAGCAGTGCGAGGAACCCACCCCTCCACTTT. Translation: CASSARNPPLHF.

DNA for the CDR3: TGTGCCAGGCCACGACCCCCTAGCTCCTACAATGAGCAGTTCTTC. This encodes CARPRPPSSYNEQFF. This chain uses TRBV27 with TRBJ2-1; D not certain. V was cut by 9 bases and J by 0 bases, with 15 bases left in between. CDR3 length: 15 residues. The germline V gene has CDR1 MNHEY and CDR2 SMNVEV (reference sequence).

J is TRBJ1-2 and V is TRBV30, with D possibly TRBD1 on 5 matching bases. Deletions cut 2 bases from V and 1 base from J, with 14 bases between. Germline CDR1 and CDR2: GTSNPN and SVGIG (reference sequence). This CDR3 comprises 15 residues. The CDR3 spells CAWSSKPRDNYGYTF. The CDR3 coding sequence is TGTGCCTGGAGTTCCAAACCCAGGGATAACTATGGCTACACCTTC.

The chain uses TRBV15 and TRBJ1-1; TRBD1 matches at 7 bases. CDR1 is LNHNV and CDR2 is YYDKDF in the germline V gene (reference sequence). The trim removed 5 bases at V and 1 base at J, leaving 7 bases unmatched. The CDR3 totals 15 residues. Here the CDR3 reads CATSPRGGGNTEAFF. The DNA of the CDR3 is TGTGCCACCAGCCCTAGAGGGGGCGGGAACACTGAAGCTTTCTTT.

This chain uses TRBV7-2 with TRBJ1-5; D call uncertain. V lost 0 bases and J lost 0, with 6 bases in between. Germline CDR1 SGHTA, CDR2 FQGNSA. The length of the CDR3 is 15 residues. The CDR3 sequence is CASSLAGHSNQPQHF. The CDR3 nucleotides read TGTGCCAGCAGCTTAGCGGGCCATAGCAATCAGCCCCAGCATTTT.

The chain joins TRBV30 to TRBJ1-6; 8 nucleotides match TRBD1. Germline trimming cut 3 bases from V and 0 bases from J; bases unmatched to any gene: 7. The CDR3 runs 17 residues. Germline assignment: CDR1 GTSNPN and CDR2 SVGIG (reference sequence). This CDR3 is CAWSTNRGSSYNSPLHF. The CDR3, as DNA: TGTGCCTGGAGCACCAACAGGGGGAGCTCCTATAATTCACCCCTCCACTTT. Full variable domain (missing parts from reference TRBV30 and TRBJ1-6): SQTIHQWPATLVQPVGSPLSLECTVEGTSNPNLYWYRQAAGRGLQLLFYSVGIGQISSEVPQNLSASRPQDRQFILSSKKLLLSDSGFYLCAWSTNRGSSYNSPLHFGNGTRLTVT.

The sample holds a few counts of this clone. The chain has TRBV6-5 and TRBJ1-6; 7 bases agree with TRBD1. Losses at the gene ends were 5 bases for V and 9 bases for J; bases not matched to a gene: 10. This CDR3 region has 15 residues. CDR1 is MNHEY and CDR2 is SVGAGI in the germline V gene. This CDR3 is CASSKTGTVGSPLHF. Here the CDR3 DNA reads TGTGCCAGCAGTAAGACAGGGACCGTGGGTTCACCCCTCCACTTT.

V and J are TRBV6-5 and TRBJ2-7; 10 bases align to TRBD1. Trimming cost V 6 bases and J 2 bases; bases outside gene matches: 4. Germline assignment: CDR1 MNHEY and CDR2 SVGAGI. The CDR3 has 14 amino acids. The CDR3 spells CASSWDRGAYEQYF. In nucleotides, the CDR3 is TGTGCCAGCAGCTGGGACAGGGGCGCCTACGAGCAGTACTTC.

The chain is built from TRBV7-2 and TRBJ2-4; D remains unclear. Germline V gives CDR1 SGHTA, CDR2 FQGNSA. The CDR3 runs to 14 residues. The V and J ends lost 5 bases and 6 bases respectively, with 14 bases between them. CDR3 sequence (DNA): TGTGCCAGCAGCCCCTCTATGTCCCTAAACATTCAGTACTTC. Translating it yields CASSPSMSLNIQYF.

The rearrangement links TRBV4-3 to TRBJ2-2; 8 bases match TRBD2. The V gene end was trimmed by 1 base and the J gene end by 1 base; junction bases not matched to a gene: 2. Germline CDR1 is LGHNA and CDR2 is YSLEER. The CDR3 sequence is 16 residues long. The CDR3 nucleotides read TGCGCCAGCAGCCAAGGGCTAGCGGGGAACACCGGGGAGCTGTTTTTT. This encodes CASSQGLAGNTGELFF.

This chain joins TRBV7-2 and TRBJ1-5; 9 bases fit TRBD1. Germline trimming cut 5 bases from V and 4 bases from J; bases unmatched to any gene: 6. CDR3 size: 15 residues. Per the germline V gene, CDR1 is SGHTA and CDR2 is FQGNSA. This chain's CDR3 is CASSRDRATNQPQHF. The CDR3 DNA reads as TGTGCCAGCAGCCGGGACAGGGCTACTAATCAGCCCCAGCATTTT. The entire variable domain, with the rest obtained from reference TRBV7-2 and TRBJ1-5, is as follows: GAGVSQSPSNKVTEKGKDVELRCDPISGHTALYWYRQSLGQGLEFLIYFQGNSAPDKSGLPSDRFSAERTGGSVSTLTIQRTQQEDSAVYLCASSRDRATNQPQHFGDGTRLSIL.

The rearrangement joins TRBV7-9 to TRBJ2-2, with D uncertain. The CDR3 has 15 residues. Trimming removed 3 bases from V and 4 bases from J, with 12 bases in between. CDR1 and CDR2 from the germline V gene are SEHNR and FQNEAQ (reference sequence). DNA of the CDR3: TGTGCCAGCAGCTTCTGGACGGTGGGCACCGGGGAGCTGTTTTTT. Its protein product is CASSFWTVGTGELFF.

The chain uses TRBV10-3 and TRBJ2-2; D uncertain. Germline-derived CDR1 and CDR2 are ENHRY and SYGVKD. V was trimmed by 11 bases and J by 0 bases, leaving 13 bases between them. This CDR3 contains 14 residues. CDR3 loop: CASLPTANTGELFF. CDR3 nucleotide sequence: TGTGCCTCCCTCCCCACCGCGAACACCGGGGAGCTGTTTTTT.

This clone has just a few counts. The same CDR3 also results from other DNA sequences found in this sample. This chain uses TRBV18 with TRBJ2-3, with D unclear. This CDR3 is 12 amino acids long. With 1 base removed from V and 4 bases from J, the gap between germline ends came to 3 bases. The germline gives CDR1 KGHSH, CDR2 LQKENI. CDR3 residues: CASSPLADTQYF. Here the CDR3 DNA reads TGTGCCAGCTCACCACTGGCAGATACGCAGTATTTT.

The genes are TRBV6-5 and TRBJ2-7; D remains ambiguous. The CDR3 contains 12 residues. Germline V gene data show CDR1 as MNHEY and CDR2 as SVGAGI. Trimming left V 7 bases short and J 2 bases short, with 9 bases between. CDR3 DNA sequence: TGTGCCAGCAAGGCCTCGGCCTACGAGCAGTACTTC. It encodes CASKASAYEQYF.

V and J are TRBV5-6 and TRBJ2-5; D may be TRBD2 (6 bases). Germline CDR1 reads SGHDT; CDR2 reads YYEEEE. The CDR3 is 15 amino acids. V lost 1 base to trimming and J lost 5 bases, with 15 bases between them. CDR3 DNA: TGTGCCAGCAGCTTGTTTCAGGGACTGGGGGAGACCCAGTACTTC. Protein sequence: CASSLFQGLGETQYF.

The gene calls are TRBV14 and TRBJ2-5; D gene ambiguous. The V gene lost 2 bases and the J gene lost 3 bases, with 7 bases spanning the gap. CDR1 and CDR2 from the germline V gene are SGHDN and FVKESK. The CDR3 extends over 13 amino acids. In DNA, the CDR3 is TGTGCCAGCAGCCAATATTCTAAAGAGACCCAGTACTTC. Amino acid sequence: CASSQYSKETQYF.

The V and J genes are TRBV5-4 and TRBJ2-2; D is uncertain. Per the germline V gene, CDR1 is SGHNT and CDR2 is YYREEE (reference sequence). V gave up 5 bases and J gave up 3 bases, with 8 bases separating them. CDR3 size: 13 residues. The CDR3 is CASRTVDTGELFF. CDR3 DNA sequence: TGTGCCAGCAGAACGGTAGACACCGGGGAGCTGTTTTTT.

This clone appeared once. V is TRBV5-4 and J is TRBJ2-7; D not certain. This CDR3 comprises 13 residues. The germline V gene encodes CDR1 SGHNT and CDR2 YYREEE (reference sequence). V lost 1 base and J 0 bases, leaving 5 bases between the germline ends. For the CDR3, the DNA is TGTGCCAGCAGCTTGACGGCCTCCTACGAGCAGTACTTC. Its translation is CASSLTASYEQYF.

The V call is TRBV4-1, the J call TRBJ1-2; TRBD1 matches 7 bases. The V segment lost 4 bases and the J segment 7 bases; nucleotides outside the gene matches: 15. CDR3 size: 16 residues. Germline assignment: CDR1 MGHRA and CDR2 YSYEKL. In nucleotides, the CDR3 is TGCGCCAGCAGCCCGTCGGGAACAGGGGCGGACGGTGGCTACACCTTC. It translates to CASSPSGTGADGGYTF.